These 5 T cell receptor beta chains came from one sample sequenced in a study of cytomegalovirus exposure and HLA in healthy donors. PCR used 60 Vbeta primers and 13 Jbeta primers. Using immunoSEQ multiplex PCR, the repertoire was profiled, and TCRdb retains in-frame clones only, with some absent. The table shows roughly 99,000 clones, with over 65% occurring only once. The source material was PBMCs. The receptors were gathered from a woman aged 40 to 50 in good health and CMV-seropositive.

A remark on this clone: The junction shows a germline mismatch at one end, possibly a read error. V and J are TRBV6-1 and TRBJ1-1, with TRBD1 matching 9 bases. CDR1 is MNHNS and CDR2 is SASEGT in the germline V gene. The CDR3 totals 15 residues. The CDR3 DNA reads as TGTGCCAGCAGCGTGACAGGGGGTATGAAAACTGAAGCTTTCTTT. Translation gives CASSVTGGMKTEAFF.

The V gene is TRBV7-8, the J gene TRBJ2-7; perhaps TRBD1 as D (6 bases). Trimming removed 3 bases at V and 0 bases at J, with 9 bases between. There are 14 residues in the CDR3. CDR1 is SGHVS and CDR2 is FQNEAQ in the germline V gene. The CDR3 DNA reads as TGTGCCAGCAGCTTCAGGGGAGCCTCCTACGAGCAGTACTTC. Protein sequence: CASSFRGASYEQYF. Looking up the rest from reference TRBV7-8 and TRBJ2-7 gives the full variable domain: GAGVSQSPRYKVAKRGQDVALRCDPISGHVSLFWYQQALGQGPEFLTYFQNEAQLDKSGLPSDRFFAERPEGSVSTLKIQRTQQEDSAVYLCASSFRGASYEQYFGPGTRLTVT.

This chain links TRBV19 with TRBJ2-3; 9 bases are a match to TRBD2. CDR3 size: 16 residues. From germline, CDR1 is LNHDA and CDR2 SQIVND (reference sequence). V gave up 9 bases and J gave up 2 bases; unmatched junction bases: 12. CDR3 region: CASGEVAGVFTDTQYF. The DNA for the CDR3 is TGTGCCAGCGGGGAGGTAGCGGGGGTGTTCACAGATACGCAGTATTTT.

V is TRBV5-5 and J is TRBJ2-2; 9 positions match TRBD1. The CDR3 has 16 amino acids. J gave up 4 bases and V 1 base, and 5 bases lay outside the gene matches. Per germline, CDR1 SGHKS and CDR2 YYEKEE (reference sequence). The CDR3 DNA is TGTGCCAGCAGCTTGAGGACAGGGGCTCTCACCGGGGAGCTGTTTTTT. Translating gives CASSLRTGALTGELFF.

The chain employs TRBV29-1 and TRBJ1-1; D gene ambiguous. V lost 7 bases and J 1 base, leaving 16 bases between the germline ends. CDR1 is SQVTM and CDR2 is ANQGSEA in the germline V gene. This CDR3 has 14 amino acids. The CDR3 DNA is TGCAGCGACAAAAGTAACTGGAGGAACACTGAAGCTTTCTTT. Translation: CSDKSNWRNTEAFF.